These 20 T cell receptor beta chains came from one sample sequenced in a study of beta chain features in type 1 diabetes (dated by TCRdb to between 2018 and 2020). The library was prepared using the immunoSEQ multiplex PCR assay. The High Capacity cDNA Reverse Transcription Kit was used to reverse transcribe all of the isolated RNA, meaning that expressed TCRB transcripts were what got sequenced. In its TCRdb copy, this immuneACCESS table keeps in-frame sequences only and misses some clones. Where compared with another copy, unresolved V genes explain less than half of these, and the others have no known cause. Across this sample there are some 240,000 clones, with roughly 11% seen only once. The top ten clonotypes cover approximately 1.3% of the sample. The sample comprised central memory CD4+ T cells from blood. The receptors were sampled from a man between 18 and 35 years old in good health.

In this sample, this clone turned up many times. The rearrangement links TRBV27 to TRBJ2-7, with a tentative D call TRBD1 (6 bases). The CDR3 spans 13 residues. The V and J ends lost 4 bases and 5 bases respectively, with 12 bases between them. Per germline, CDR1 MNHEY and CDR2 SMNVEV (reference sequence). As DNA, the CDR3 is TGTGCCAGCAGTTCAGTGGGGGCCGACGAGCAGTACTTC. Its protein is CASSSVGADEQYF.

CDR3 protein: CASGPGSSLQYF. The DNA for the CDR3 is TGTGCCAGCGGTCCGGGATCAAGTCTCCAGTACTTC. The rearrangement uses TRBV7-3 and TRBJ2-7; TRBD2 might be the D (5 bases). The germline V and J ends were trimmed by 8 bases and 10 bases, with 18 bases remaining between them. CDR3 size: 12 residues. CDR1 and CDR2 (germline): SGHTA, FQGTGA.

This clone was observed a handful of times. The chain is built from TRBV4-2 and TRBJ2-7; 8 nucleotides agree with TRBD1. Germline CDR1 and CDR2: LGHNA and YNFKEQ. Trimming took 4 bases from V and 5 from J; bases not matched to a gene: 7. This CDR3 is built from 14 residues. The CDR3 region has the DNA TGTGCCAGCAGCCTATCGGACAGGGAGGACGAGCAGTACTTC. Its translation: CASSLSDREDEQYF.

As for this clone: Other DNA sequences in this sample translate to the same CDR3. The rearrangement uses TRBV2 and TRBJ2-5; D gene uncertain. The V end was cut by 0 bases, the J end by 4 bases, with 3 bases between. The CDR3 spans 12 residues. The germline gives CDR1 SNHLY, CDR2 FYNNEI. This CDR3 is CASSEARETQYF. As DNA, the CDR3 is TGTGCCAGCAGTGAAGCTAGAGAGACCCAGTACTTC.

This clone was seen at least ten times. The V gene is TRBV11-2, the J gene TRBJ2-7, with D maybe TRBD1 (6 bases). The CDR3 is 13 residues long. Germline values: CDR1 SGHAT, CDR2 FQNNGV. With 5 bases removed from V and 1 base from J, the gap between germline ends came to 9 bases. The CDR3 DNA follows: TGTGCCAGCAGCCCGGACAGTTCCTACGAGCAGTACTTC. Amino acids: CASSPDSSYEQYF.

This clone showed up just a few times. The V call is TRBV4-3, the J call TRBJ2-6; 12 nucleotides align to TRBD2. Trimming took 3 bases from V and 1 from J; bases not matched to a gene: 4. This CDR3 is 18 amino acids long. From germline, CDR1 is LGHNA and CDR2 YSLEER. CDR3: CASSQGLAGGSGANVLTF. The CDR3 nucleotides read TGCGCCAGCAGCCAGGGACTAGCGGGTGGGTCTGGGGCCAACGTCCTGACTTTC.

A few counts support this clone. This chain connects TRBV28 to TRBJ1-1, with D hard to call. The CDR3 consists of 14 residues. The V gene's germline CDR1 is MDHEN and CDR2 SYDVKM. V gave up 6 bases and J gave up 1 base, with 12 bases separating them. Written as DNA, the CDR3 is TGTGCCAGCAGCCCCGGAGGAAGGAACACTGAAGCTTTCTTT. This codes for CASSPGGRNTEAFF.

In regard to this clone: One base separates it from a far larger clone, so it is likely a read error. Other DNA sequences of this sample code for an identical CDR3. The CDR3 DNA sequence: TGCAGCGTTGGAGAGGGGAGCGACTCCTACGAGCAGTACTTC. The encoded protein is CSVGEGSDSYEQYF. The chain couples TRBV29-1 to TRBJ2-7, with D perhaps given as TRBD1 or TRBD2 (5 bases each). V gave up 4 bases and J gave up 0 bases, with 13 bases separating them. The germline gives CDR1 SQVTM, CDR2 ANQGSEA. The CDR3 loop spans 14 amino acids.

This chain uses TRBV5-6 with TRBJ2-1; the D is unclear. In germline, CDR1 is SGHDT, CDR2 YYEEEE. Trimming took off 0 bases at V and 4 bases at J, with 8 bases between the two ends. The CDR3 extends over 14 amino acids. CDR3 sequence: CASSLVEVYNEQFF. CDR3 coding DNA: TGTGCCAGCAGCTTGGTTGAAGTTTACAATGAGCAGTTCTTC.

This chain joins TRBV10-3 and TRBJ2-3; no firm D call. Trimming left V 8 bases short and J 2 bases short, with 11 bases between. This CDR3 contains 13 residues. CDR1 and CDR2 (germline): ENHRY, SYGVKD. The CDR3 sequence is CAISFADTDTQYF. The CDR3 DNA sequence: TGTGCCATCTCCTTCGCGGACACAGATACGCAGTATTTT.

This clone was observed a handful of times. This chain joins TRBV4-2 and TRBJ2-7, with a possible D match to TRBD2 (6 bases). The length of the CDR3 is 13 residues. The V end was cut by 4 bases, the J end by 2 bases, with 9 bases between. Germline assignment: CDR1 LGHNA and CDR2 YNFKEQ. DNA for the CDR3: TGTGCCAGCAGCCGTAGGGAGGCCTACGAGCAGTACTTC. It specifies CASSRREAYEQYF.

This clone showed up just a few times. The CDR3 DNA is TGTGCCAGCAGTTTTTGGACTAGCGGGGCCAATGAGCAGTTCTTC. Its translation is CASSFWTSGANEQFF. V is TRBV27 and J is TRBJ2-1; 12 positions match TRBD2. The CDR3 has 15 amino acids. The V segment lost 3 bases and the J segment 6 bases; nucleotides outside the gene matches: 3. CDR1 is MNHEY, CDR2 SMNVEV, per germline (reference sequence).

Regarding this clone: A much larger clonotype is one base distant, so this may be a read error. The chain couples TRBV2 to TRBJ1-5; D not resolved. V lost 2 bases, J lost 4 bases, and 12 bases lay in between. CDR1 is SNHLY, CDR2 FYNNEI, per germline. This CDR3 comprises 15 residues. The CDR3 region is CASSESGLSNQPQHF. The DNA of the CDR3 is TGTGCCAGCAGTGAAAGCGGTCTGAGTAATCAGCCCCAGCATTTT.

This clone appeared a few times. This chain links TRBV4-3 with TRBJ1-2; D ambiguous. CDR1 is LGHNA and CDR2 is YSLEER in the germline V gene. Between the trimmed V and J ends, which lost 0 bases and 5 bases, there was a span of 16 bases. This CDR3 has 16 amino acids. CDR3 residues: CASSQDLGFEAYGYTF. DNA for the CDR3: TGCGCCAGCAGCCAAGATCTGGGATTCGAGGCTTATGGCTACACCTTC.

This clone came up a few times. The chain combines TRBV30 with TRBJ2-1, with 16 positions matching TRBD2. V was pared by 8 bases and J by 6 bases, with 13 bases of the junction left unmatched. This CDR3 is built from 17 residues. CDR1 is GTSNPN and CDR2 is SVGIG in the germline V gene (reference sequence). CDR3 sequence (DNA): TGTGCCGGAACCCGGGGGGGGACTAGCGGGAGGGGCAATGAGCAGTTCTTC. The encoded protein is CAGTRGGTSGRGNEQFF.

The sample holds a few counts of this clone. The chain couples TRBV7-9 to TRBJ1-2; D possibly corresponds to TRBD1 (5 bases). The CDR3 runs to 16 residues. Between the trimmed V and J ends, which lost 2 bases and 6 bases, there was a span of 19 bases. CDR1 is SEHNR and CDR2 is FQNEAQ in the germline V gene (reference sequence). The CDR3 region has the DNA TGTGCCAGCAGCTTACGGGGACCAACGTCAAATAATGGCTACACCTTC. It specifies CASSLRGPTSNNGYTF.

This clone was found many times. V and J are TRBV5-5 and TRBJ2-1; D gene uncertain. Germline values: CDR1 SGHKS, CDR2 YYEKEE (reference sequence). V gave up 4 bases and J gave up 12 bases, with 11 bases separating them. The CDR3 is 11 amino acids. CDR3 protein: CASSQTKRQFF. As DNA, the CDR3 is TGTGCCAGCAGCCAGACAAAGAGGCAGTTCTTC.

In this sample, this clone turned up a few times. The rearrangement uses TRBV28 and TRBJ2-7; D not resolved. The CDR3 totals 13 residues. Germline V lookup: CDR1 MDHEN, CDR2 SYDVKM. The V gene lost 7 bases and the J gene lost 2 bases, with 12 bases spanning the gap. The CDR3 sequence: CASIGSRTYEQYF. CDR3 bases: TGTGCCAGCATAGGGTCCAGAACCTACGAGCAGTACTTC.

This clone came up a few times. Other DNA sequences in this specimen translate into the identical CDR3. This chain links TRBV7-2 with TRBJ2-7, with 8 positions matching TRBD1. CDR3 length: 15 residues. CDR1 and CDR2 from the germline V gene are SGHTA and FQGNSA. V trimming: 1 base; J trimming: 1 base; junction bases outside the gene matches: 3. This CDR3 is CASSLVTGGSYEQYF. The CDR3 nucleotides are TGTGCCAGCAGCTTAGTCACAGGGGGATCCTACGAGCAGTACTTC.

This clone was seen a few times. The V and J genes are TRBV9 and TRBJ1-1, with D perhaps TRBD1 (5 bases). Trimming pared 4 bases from V and 4 bases from J, leaving 14 bases between. The CDR3 contains 14 residues. Germline values: CDR1 SGDLS, CDR2 YYNGEE. The CDR3 loop reads CASSQTGGSTEAFF. The CDR3, as DNA: TGTGCCAGCAGCCAAACAGGTGGCTCCACTGAAGCTTTCTTT. Using reference TRBV9 and TRBJ1-1 for the parts outside the CDR3, the full variable domain is DSGVTQTPKHLITATGQRVTLRCSPRSGDLSVYWYQQSLDQGLQFLIQYYNGEERAKGNILERFSAQQFPDLHSELNLSSLELGDSALYFCASSQTGGSTEAFFGQGTRLTVV.